This T cell receptor beta chain was observed in a study of blood T cell repertoires in COVID-19. As for the study in general: T cells, B-cell-depleted T cells, or PBMCs provided the cDNA or gDNA that served as material.

Authors' methods: Amplification of reference gene primers was used by the study to estimate nucleated cell counts. Profiled with immunoSEQ multiplex PCR; TCRdb holds only in-frame clones, not every one. The V and J calls and the clone size are those of that table, but D and trimming were determined from the DNA. The sample consists of about 80,000 clones, around 84% of them appearing once. V shed 5 bases, J shed 15 bases, and the junction held 15 bases outside the gene matches. CDR1 SQVTM and CDR2 ANQGSEA come from the germline V gene. The CDR3 spans 13 residues. Source material: peripheral blood. The TCR sequence derives from a woman in her seventies with acute or convalescent COVID-19. This rearrangement joins TRBV29-1 to TRBJ2-1; TRBD2 matches 8 bases. The CDR3 loop is CSVLGLAGRDLFF. The CDR3 region has the DNA TGCAGCGTTCTAGGGTTAGCGGGACGAGACTTGTTCTTC.